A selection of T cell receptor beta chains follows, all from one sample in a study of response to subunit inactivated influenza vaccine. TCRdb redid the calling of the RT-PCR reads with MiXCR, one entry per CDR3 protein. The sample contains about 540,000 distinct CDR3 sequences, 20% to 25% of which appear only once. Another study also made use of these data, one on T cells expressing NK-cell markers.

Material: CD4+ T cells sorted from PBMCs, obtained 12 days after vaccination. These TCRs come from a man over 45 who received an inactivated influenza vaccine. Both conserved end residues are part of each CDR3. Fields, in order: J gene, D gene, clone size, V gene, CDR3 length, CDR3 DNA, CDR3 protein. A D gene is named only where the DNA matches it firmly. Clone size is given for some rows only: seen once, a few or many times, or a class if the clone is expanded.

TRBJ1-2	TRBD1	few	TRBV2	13	TGTGCCAGCAGTGCCGGGACAGGGTTTGGCTACACCTTC	CASSAGTGFGYTF
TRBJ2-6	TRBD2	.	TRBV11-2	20	TGTGACAGCAGCTTAGTACTACTAGCGGGTGGGGTAGGTGGGGCCAACGTCCTGACTTTC	CDSSLVLLAGGVGGANVLTF
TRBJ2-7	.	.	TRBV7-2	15	TGTGCCAGCAGCTTAGCTGGGGGGTTTTCCTACGAGCAGTACTTC	CASSLAGGFSYEQYF
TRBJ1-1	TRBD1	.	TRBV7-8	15	TGTGCCAGCAGCACGAACAGGGGTCTGAACACTGAAGCTTTCTTT	CASSTNRGLNTEAFF
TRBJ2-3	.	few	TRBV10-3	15	TGTGCCATCAGTGCCGGGGGAGCCATGCCAGATACGCAGTATTTT	CAISAGGAMPDTQYF
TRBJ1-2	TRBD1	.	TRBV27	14	TGTGCCAGCAGTCCGATGACAGGGGGCTATGGCTACACCTTC	CASSPMTGGYGYTF
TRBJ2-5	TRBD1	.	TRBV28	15	TGTGCCAGCAGTCCGACAGGGGTCCCCCAAGAGACCCAGTACTTC	CASSPTGVPQETQYF
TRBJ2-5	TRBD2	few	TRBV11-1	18	TGTGCCAGCAGGAAGAGTAGCGGGGGGAATACGTACCAAGAGACCCAGTACTTC	CASRKSSGGNTYQETQYF
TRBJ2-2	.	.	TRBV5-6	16	TGTGCCAGCAGCTTAATAGCTGGGGGGCGCTTCGGGGAGCTGTTTTTT	CASSLIAGGRFGELFF
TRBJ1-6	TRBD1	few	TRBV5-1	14	TGCGCCAGCAGCCAGCAGGGGGAGAATTCACCCCTCCACTTT	CASSQQGENSPLHF
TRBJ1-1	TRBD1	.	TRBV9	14	TGTGCCAGCAGCGCCCAGGGGGAGAACACTGAAGCTTTCTTT	CASSAQGENTEAFF
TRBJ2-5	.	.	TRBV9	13	TGTGCCAGCAGCGGTGGAAACAGGGAGACCCAGTACTTC	CASSGGNRETQYF
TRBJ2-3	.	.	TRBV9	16	TGTGCCAGCAGCGTTAGGGGTGGGGGGTCCACAGATACGCAGTATTTT	CASSVRGGGSTDTQYF
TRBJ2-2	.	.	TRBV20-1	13	TGCAGTGCTAGAGAGGTTTACACCGGGGAGCTGTTTTTT	CSAREVYTGELFF
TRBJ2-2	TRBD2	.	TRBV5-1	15	TGCGCCAGCAGCTTGCAAGCGGGAAGCACCGGGGAGCTGTTTTTT	CASSLQAGSTGELFF
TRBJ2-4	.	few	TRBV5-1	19	TGCGCCAGCAGCACGGCCGAGACAGATCCTTTTTTAGCCAAAAACATTCAGTACTTC	CASSTAETDPFLAKNIQYF
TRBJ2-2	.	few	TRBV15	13	TGTGCCACCAGCAGAGATCATAGCGGGGAGCTGTTTTTT	CATSRDHSGELFF
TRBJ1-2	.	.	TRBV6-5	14	TGTGCCAGCAGTTACAGGGGGGGAGAGGATGGCTACACCTTC	CASSYRGGEDGYTF
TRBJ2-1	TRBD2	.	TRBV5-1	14	TGCGCCAGCAGCCACGGACTAGACTACAATGAGCAGTTCTTC	CASSHGLDYNEQFF
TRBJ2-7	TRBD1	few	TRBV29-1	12	TGCAGCGTTGGGGACAGGGGTTACGAGCAGTACTTC	CSVGDRGYEQYF
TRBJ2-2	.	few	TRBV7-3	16	TGTGCCAGCAGCTTATTGTCCAGGGGAGGTCCCGGGGAGCTGTTTTTT	CASSLLSRGGPGELFF
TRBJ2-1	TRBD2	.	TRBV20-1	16	TGCAGTGCCCCGGGACTAGCGGGAGGGGCCTACAATGAGCAGTTCTTC	CSAPGLAGGAYNEQFF
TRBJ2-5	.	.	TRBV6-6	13	TGTGCCAGCATAGCGTCAGGCCTCAGGACCCAGTACTTC	CASIASGLRTQYF
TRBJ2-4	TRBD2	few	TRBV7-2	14	TGTGCCAGCAGCCCCAGCGGGGGGGGGGACATTCAGTACTTC	CASSPSGGGDIQYF
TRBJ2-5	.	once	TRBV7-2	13	TGTGCCAGCAGATATCGGACAAAAGAGACCCAGTACTTC	CASRYRTKETQYF
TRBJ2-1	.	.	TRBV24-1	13	TGTGCCACCAGTGAAGCTCCAGGGTATGAGCAGTTCTTC	CATSEAPGYEQFF
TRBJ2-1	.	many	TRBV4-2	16	TGTGCCAGCAGCCAAGATCCAGGGTTGCTGTACAATGAGCAGTTCTTC	CASSQDPGLLYNEQFF
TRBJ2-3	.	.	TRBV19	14	TGTGCCAGTAGTATAGGACAGACCACAGATACGCAGTATTTT	CASSIGQTTDTQYF
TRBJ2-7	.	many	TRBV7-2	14	TGTGCCAGCAGCTTAGTCCAGGGGTCGTACGAGCAGTACTTC	CASSLVQGSYEQYF
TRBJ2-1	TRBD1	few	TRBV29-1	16	TGCAGCGTTGCCCATCTGACAGGGGGCCTCTACAATGAGCAGTTCTTC	CSVAHLTGGLYNEQFF
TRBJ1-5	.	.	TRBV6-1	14	TGTGCCGCCAGGGTGGGGGCCCCACATCAGCCCCAGCATTTT	CAARVGAPHQPQHF
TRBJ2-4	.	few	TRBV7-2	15	TGTGCCAGCAGCTTGCTAGGCCTAGCCAAAAACATTCAGTACTTC	CASSLLGLAKNIQYF
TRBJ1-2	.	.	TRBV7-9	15	TGTGCCAGCAGCTTACCTCGGGGGGGGGACTATGGCTACACCTTC	CASSLPRGGDYGYTF
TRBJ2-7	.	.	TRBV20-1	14	TGCAGTGCTAGAGATCTGGAACAGGCCTACGAGCAGTACTTC	CSARDLEQAYEQYF
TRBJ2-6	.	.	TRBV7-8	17	TGTGCCAGCAGCACGACGCTTCAGTACTCTGGGGCCAACGTCCTGACTTTC	CASSTTLQYSGANVLTF
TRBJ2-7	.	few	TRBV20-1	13	.	CSTSDRGPSEQYF
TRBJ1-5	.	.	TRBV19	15	TGTGCCAGCAACGATAGGCCCCCGACATTTCAGCCCCAGCATTTT	CASNDRPPTFQPQHF
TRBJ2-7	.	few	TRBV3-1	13	TGTGCCAGCAGCCAAGATCGATACGGCGAGCAGTACTTC	CASSQDRYGEQYF
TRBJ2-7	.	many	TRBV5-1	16	TGCGCCAGCAGCCCAAGGCCCCGGGGGTCTGTCAACGAGCAGTACTTC	CASSPRPRGSVNEQYF
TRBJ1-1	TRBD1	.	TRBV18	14	TGTGCCAGCTCAGGACAGGGGGCGCAAAATGAAGCTTTCTTT	CASSGQGAQNEAFF
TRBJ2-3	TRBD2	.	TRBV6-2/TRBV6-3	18	TGTGCCAGCAGTTACAGTTCGGGGGGGCCTCAGGGCCCAGATACGCAGTATTTT	CASSYSSGGPQGPDTQYF
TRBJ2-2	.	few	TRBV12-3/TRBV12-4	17	TGTGCCAGCAGTTTAGCCTCCATACTATCGAACACCGGGGAGCTGTTTTTT	CASSLASILSNTGELFF
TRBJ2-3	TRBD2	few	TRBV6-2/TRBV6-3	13	TGTGCCAGCAGTTACACGGGACTATCCACGAAGTATTTT	CASSYTGLSTKYF
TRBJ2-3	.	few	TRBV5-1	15	TGCGCCAGCATAGCTACTCCGACTAGCACAGATACGCAGTATTTT	CASIATPTSTDTQYF
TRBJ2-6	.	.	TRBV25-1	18	TGTGCCAGCCAAAATGGTTATGGGGAAAAGTCTGGGGCCAACGTCCTGACTTTC	CASQNGYGEKSGANVLTF